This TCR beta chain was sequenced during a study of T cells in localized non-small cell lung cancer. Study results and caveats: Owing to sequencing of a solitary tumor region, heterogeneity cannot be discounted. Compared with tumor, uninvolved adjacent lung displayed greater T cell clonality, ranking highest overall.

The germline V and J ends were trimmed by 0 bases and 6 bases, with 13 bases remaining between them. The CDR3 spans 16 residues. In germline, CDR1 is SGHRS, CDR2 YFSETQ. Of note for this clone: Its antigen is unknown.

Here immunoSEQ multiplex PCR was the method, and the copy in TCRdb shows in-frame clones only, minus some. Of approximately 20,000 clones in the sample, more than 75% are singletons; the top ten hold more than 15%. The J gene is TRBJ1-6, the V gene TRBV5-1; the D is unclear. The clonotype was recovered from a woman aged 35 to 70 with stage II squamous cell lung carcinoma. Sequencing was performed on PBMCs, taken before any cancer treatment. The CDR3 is CASSLEGYIGNSPLHF. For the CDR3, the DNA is TGCGCCAGCAGCTTGGAAGGGTATATCGGTAATTCACCCCTCCACTTT.